This TCR beta chain appears in the sequencing data of a study of cytomegalovirus exposure and HLA in healthy donors. The study's findings and limits: HLA-A and HLA-B allele assignments for most subjects were reportedly predicted accurately using TCR beta sequences.

The CDR3 is 16 residues long. V gave up 3 bases and J gave up 1 base, with 16 bases separating them. Germline V lookup: CDR1 SGDLS, CDR2 YYNGEE. Comments on this clone: Its antigen is as yet unknown.

The PCR used 60 Vbeta and 13 Jbeta primers. Generated by immunoSEQ multiplex PCR, the TCRdb table keeps only in-frame clones and is missing some. This table holds a few hundred thousand clones, about 80% found once. The J gene is TRBJ1-1, the V gene TRBV9; weak D call: TRBD1 (6 bases). This TCR derives from a woman aged 40 to 55 in good health and CMV-seronegative. The sample taken for sequencing was PBMCs. This CDR3 reads CASSAPRGTTNTEAFF. As DNA, the CDR3 is TGTGCCAGCAGCGCGCCGAGGGGGACCACGAACACTGAAGCTTTCTTT.